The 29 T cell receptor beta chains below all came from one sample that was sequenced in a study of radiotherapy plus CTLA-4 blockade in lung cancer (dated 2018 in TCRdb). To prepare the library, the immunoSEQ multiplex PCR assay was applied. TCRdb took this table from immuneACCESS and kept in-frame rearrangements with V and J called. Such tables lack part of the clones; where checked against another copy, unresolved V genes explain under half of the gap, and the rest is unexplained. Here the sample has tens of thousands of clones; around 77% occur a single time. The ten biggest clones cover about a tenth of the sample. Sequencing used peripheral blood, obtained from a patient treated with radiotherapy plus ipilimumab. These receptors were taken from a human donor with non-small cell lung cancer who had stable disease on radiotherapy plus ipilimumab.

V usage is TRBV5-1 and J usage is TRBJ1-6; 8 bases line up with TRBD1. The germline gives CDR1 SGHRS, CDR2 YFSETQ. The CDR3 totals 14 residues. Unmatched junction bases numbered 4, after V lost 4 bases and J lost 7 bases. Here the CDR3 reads CASSIQGDNSPLHF. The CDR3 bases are TGCGCCAGCAGCATACAGGGGGACAATTCACCCCTCCACTTT. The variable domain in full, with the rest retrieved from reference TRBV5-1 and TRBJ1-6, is KAGVTQTPRYLIKTRGQQVTLSCSPISGHRSVSWYQQTPGQGLQFLFEYFSETQRNKGNFPGRFSGRQFSNSRSEMNVSTLELGDSALYLCASSIQGDNSPLHFGNGTRLTVT.

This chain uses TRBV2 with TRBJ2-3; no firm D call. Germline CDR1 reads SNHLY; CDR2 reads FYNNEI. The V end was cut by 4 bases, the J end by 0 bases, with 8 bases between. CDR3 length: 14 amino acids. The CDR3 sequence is CASSGSLSTDTQYF. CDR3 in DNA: TGTGCCAGCAGTGGTTCCCTTAGCACAGATACGCAGTATTTT.

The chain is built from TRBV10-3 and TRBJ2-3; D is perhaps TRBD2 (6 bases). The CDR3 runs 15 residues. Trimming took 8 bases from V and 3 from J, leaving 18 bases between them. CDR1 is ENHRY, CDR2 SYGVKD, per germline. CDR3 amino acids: CAISAGFLGTDTQYF. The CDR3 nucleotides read TGTGCCATCTCCGCGGGGTTCCTAGGGACAGATACGCAGTATTTT.

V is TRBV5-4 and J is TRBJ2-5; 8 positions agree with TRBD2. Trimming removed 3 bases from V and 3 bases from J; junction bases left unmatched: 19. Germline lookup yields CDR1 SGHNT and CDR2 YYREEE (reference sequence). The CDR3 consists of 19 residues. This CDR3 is CASSSQLGGYQLAEETQYF. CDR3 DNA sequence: TGTGCCAGCAGCTCCCAATTGGGCGGATATCAACTAGCGGAAGAGACCCAGTACTTC.

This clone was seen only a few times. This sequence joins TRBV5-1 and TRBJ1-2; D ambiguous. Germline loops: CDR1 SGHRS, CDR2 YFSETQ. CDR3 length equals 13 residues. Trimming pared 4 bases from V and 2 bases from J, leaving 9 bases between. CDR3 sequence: CASSPSPNYGYTF. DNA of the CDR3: TGCGCCAGCAGCCCAAGCCCAAACTATGGCTACACCTTC.

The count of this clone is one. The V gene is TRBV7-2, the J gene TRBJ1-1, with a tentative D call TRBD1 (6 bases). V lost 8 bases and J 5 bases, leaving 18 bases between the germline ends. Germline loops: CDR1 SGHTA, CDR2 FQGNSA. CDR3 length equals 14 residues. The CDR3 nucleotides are TGTGCCAGCCGAAGGGGGGGTATGGGAACTGAAGCTTTCTTT. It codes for CASRRGGMGTEAFF.

The CDR3 region has the DNA TGCGCCAGCAGCTGGGGGAGCGGGGGGGCTCTTGAGCAGTTCTTC. Translating gives CASSWGSGGALEQFF. The gene calls are TRBV5-1 and TRBJ2-1, with 10 bases identical to TRBD2. The length of the CDR3 is 15 residues. V shed 3 bases, J shed 9 bases, and the junction held 9 bases outside the gene matches. CDR1 is SGHRS, CDR2 YFSETQ, per germline.

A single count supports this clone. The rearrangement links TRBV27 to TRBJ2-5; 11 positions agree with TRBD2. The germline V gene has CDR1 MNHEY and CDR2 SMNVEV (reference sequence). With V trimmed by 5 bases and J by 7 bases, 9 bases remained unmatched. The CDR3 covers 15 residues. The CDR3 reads CASSQTSGEGGTQYF. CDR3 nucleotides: TGTGCCAGCAGTCAGACTAGCGGGGAGGGAGGGACCCAGTACTTC.

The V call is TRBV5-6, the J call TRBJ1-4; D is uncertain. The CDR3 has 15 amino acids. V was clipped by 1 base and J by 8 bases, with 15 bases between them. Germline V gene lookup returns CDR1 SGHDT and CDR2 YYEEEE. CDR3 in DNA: TGTGCCAGCAGCTTGAGCGACTCGTCGAGGGAAAAACTGTTTTTT. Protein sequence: CASSLSDSSREKLFF.

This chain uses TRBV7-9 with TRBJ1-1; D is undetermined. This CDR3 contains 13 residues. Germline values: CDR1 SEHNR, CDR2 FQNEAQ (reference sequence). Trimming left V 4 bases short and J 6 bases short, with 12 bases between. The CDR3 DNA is TGTGCCAGCAGCTCAAACAGTGCCGCTGAAGCTTTCTTT. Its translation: CASSSNSAAEAFF.

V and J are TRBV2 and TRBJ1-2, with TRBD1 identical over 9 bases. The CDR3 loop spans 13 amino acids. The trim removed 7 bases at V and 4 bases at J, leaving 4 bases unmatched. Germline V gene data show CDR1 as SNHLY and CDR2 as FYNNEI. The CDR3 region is CASMGQGIYGYTF. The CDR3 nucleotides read TGTGCCAGCATGGGACAGGGTATCTATGGCTACACCTTC.

The CDR3 here is CASSETGYEQYF. The CDR3 DNA reads as TGTGCCAGCAGCGAAACAGGCTACGAGCAGTACTTC. The chain has TRBV7-6 and TRBJ2-7; the D gene is possibly TRBD1 (5 bases). Germline lookup yields CDR1 SGHVS and CDR2 FNYEAQ. The CDR3 has 12 amino acids. With 5 bases removed from V and 3 bases from J, the gap between germline ends came to 8 bases.

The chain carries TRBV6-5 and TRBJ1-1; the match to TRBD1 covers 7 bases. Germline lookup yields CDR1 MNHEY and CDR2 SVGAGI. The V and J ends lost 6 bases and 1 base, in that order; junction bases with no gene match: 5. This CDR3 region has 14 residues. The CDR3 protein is CASRRTGQNTEAFF. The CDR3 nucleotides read TGTGCCAGCAGGAGGACAGGACAGAACACTGAAGCTTTCTTT.

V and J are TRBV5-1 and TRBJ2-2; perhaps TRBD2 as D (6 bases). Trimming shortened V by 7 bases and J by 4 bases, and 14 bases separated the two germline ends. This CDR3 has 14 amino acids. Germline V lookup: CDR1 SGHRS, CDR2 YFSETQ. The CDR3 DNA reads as TGCGCCAGCGGGGGGAGCCCCGGCACCGGGGAGCTGTTTTTT. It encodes CASGGSPGTGELFF.

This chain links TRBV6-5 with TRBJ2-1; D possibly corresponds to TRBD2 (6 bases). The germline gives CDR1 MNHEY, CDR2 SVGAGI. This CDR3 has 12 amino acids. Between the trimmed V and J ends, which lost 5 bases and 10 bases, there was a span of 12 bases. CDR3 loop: CASSPSGEEQFF. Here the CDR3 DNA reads TGTGCCAGCAGTCCCTCGGGGGAGGAGCAGTTCTTC.

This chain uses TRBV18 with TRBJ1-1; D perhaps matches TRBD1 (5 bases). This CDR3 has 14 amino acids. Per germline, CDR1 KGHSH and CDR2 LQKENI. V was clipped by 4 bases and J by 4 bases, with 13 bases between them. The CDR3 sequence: CASSLQDASTEAFF. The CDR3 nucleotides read TGTGCCAGCTCACTACAGGACGCAAGCACTGAAGCTTTCTTT.

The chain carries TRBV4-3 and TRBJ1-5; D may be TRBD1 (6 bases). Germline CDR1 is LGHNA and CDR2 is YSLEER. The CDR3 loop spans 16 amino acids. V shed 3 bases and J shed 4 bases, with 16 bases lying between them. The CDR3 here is CASSQLWAGVNQPQHF. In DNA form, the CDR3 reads TGCGCCAGCAGCCAGTTGTGGGCAGGGGTAAATCAGCCCCAGCATTTT.

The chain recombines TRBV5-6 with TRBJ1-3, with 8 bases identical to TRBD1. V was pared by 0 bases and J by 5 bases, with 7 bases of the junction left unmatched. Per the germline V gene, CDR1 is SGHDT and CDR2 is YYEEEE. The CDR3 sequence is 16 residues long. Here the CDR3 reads CASSLVGQGARNTIYF. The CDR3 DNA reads TGTGCCAGCAGCTTGGTCGGTCAGGGGGCAAGAAACACCATATATTTT.

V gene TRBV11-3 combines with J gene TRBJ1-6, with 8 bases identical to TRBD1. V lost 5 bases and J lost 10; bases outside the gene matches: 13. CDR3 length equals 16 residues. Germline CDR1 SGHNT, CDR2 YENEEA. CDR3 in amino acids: CASSPWQGAKGSPLHF. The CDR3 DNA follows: TGTGCCAGCAGCCCATGGCAGGGGGCGAAGGGATCACCCCTCCACTTT.

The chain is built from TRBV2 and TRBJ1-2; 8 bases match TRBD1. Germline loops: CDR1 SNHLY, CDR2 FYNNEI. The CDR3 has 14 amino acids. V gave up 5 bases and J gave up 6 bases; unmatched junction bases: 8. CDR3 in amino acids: CASSSAGGSHGYTF. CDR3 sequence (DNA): TGTGCCAGCAGTTCCGCAGGGGGCTCCCATGGCTACACCTTC.

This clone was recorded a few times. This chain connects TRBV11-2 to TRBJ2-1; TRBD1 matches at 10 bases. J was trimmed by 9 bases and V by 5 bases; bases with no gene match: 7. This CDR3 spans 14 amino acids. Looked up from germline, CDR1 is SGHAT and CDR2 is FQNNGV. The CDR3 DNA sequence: TGTGCCAGCAGCCCCGACAGGGGGCAAGGTGAGCAGTTCTTC. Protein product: CASSPDRGQGEQFF.

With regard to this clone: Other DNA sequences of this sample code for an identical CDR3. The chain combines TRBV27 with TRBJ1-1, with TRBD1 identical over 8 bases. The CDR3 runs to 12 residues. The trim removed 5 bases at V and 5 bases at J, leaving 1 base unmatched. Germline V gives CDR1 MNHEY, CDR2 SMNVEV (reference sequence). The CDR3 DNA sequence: TGTGCCAGCAGTCAGGGGGCGACTGAAGCTTTCTTT. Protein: CASSQGATEAFF.

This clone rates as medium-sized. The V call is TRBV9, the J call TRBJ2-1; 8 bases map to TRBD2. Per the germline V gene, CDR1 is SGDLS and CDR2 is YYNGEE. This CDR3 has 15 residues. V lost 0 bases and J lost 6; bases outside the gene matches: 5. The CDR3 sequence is CASSVGGSGANEQFF. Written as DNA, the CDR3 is TGTGCCAGCAGCGTAGGTGGTAGCGGGGCCAATGAGCAGTTCTTC.

CDR3 bases: TGTGCCACCAGCAGAAGGACAGGAAACACAGATACGCAGTATTTT. It encodes CATSRRTGNTDTQYF. The rearrangement links TRBV15 to TRBJ2-3; 7 bases align to TRBD1. The germline CDR1 and CDR2 sequences are LNHNV and YYDKDF (reference sequence). This CDR3 contains 15 residues. V trimming: 2 bases; J trimming: 2 bases; junction bases outside the gene matches: 4.

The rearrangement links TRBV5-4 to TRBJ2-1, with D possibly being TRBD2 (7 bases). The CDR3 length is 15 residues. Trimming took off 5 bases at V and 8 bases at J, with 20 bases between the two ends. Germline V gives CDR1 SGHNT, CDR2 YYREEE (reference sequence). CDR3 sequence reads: CASRSTGRGAHEQFF. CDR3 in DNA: TGTGCCAGCAGGTCGACCGGACGGGGGGCCCATGAGCAGTTCTTC.

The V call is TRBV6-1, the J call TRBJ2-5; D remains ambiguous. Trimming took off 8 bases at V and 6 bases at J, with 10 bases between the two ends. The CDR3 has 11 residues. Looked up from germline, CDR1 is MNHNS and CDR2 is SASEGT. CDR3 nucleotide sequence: TGTGCCAGCGACAAAAGACAGACCCAGTACTTC. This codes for CASDKRQTQYF.

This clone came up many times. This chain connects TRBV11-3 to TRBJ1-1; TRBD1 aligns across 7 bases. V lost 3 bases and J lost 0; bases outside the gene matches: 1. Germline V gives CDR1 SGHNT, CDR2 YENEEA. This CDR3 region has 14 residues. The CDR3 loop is CASSLGQMNTEAFF. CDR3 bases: TGTGCCAGCAGCTTGGGACAGATGAACACTGAAGCTTTCTTT.

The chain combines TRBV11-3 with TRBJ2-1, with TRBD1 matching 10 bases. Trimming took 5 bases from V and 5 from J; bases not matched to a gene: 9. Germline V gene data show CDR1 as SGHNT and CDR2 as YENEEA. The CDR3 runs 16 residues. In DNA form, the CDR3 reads TGTGCCAGCAGCCAAATAGGGACAGGGGAGGACAATGAGCAGTTCTTC. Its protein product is CASSQIGTGEDNEQFF.

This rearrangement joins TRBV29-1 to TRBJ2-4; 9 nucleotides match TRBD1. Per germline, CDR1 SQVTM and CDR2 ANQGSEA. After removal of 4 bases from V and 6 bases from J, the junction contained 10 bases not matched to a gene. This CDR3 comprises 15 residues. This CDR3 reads CSVARGTGRSNIQYF. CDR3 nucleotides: TGCAGCGTTGCCAGGGGGACAGGGAGATCAAACATTCAGTACTTC.